The rows below give T cell receptor beta chains drawn from one sample of a study of identical twins. TCRdb itself ran the 5' RACE reads through MiXCR, one entry per CDR3 protein. The table has 1,800,000 or so distinct CDR3 sequences, about 32% seen once. Specimen: cord blood. The origin of the receptors is a newborn girl in good health. CDR3s include the opening cysteine and the closing phenylalanine or tryptophan. Fields, in order: CDR3 length, D gene, J gene, V gene, clone size, CDR3 DNA, CDR3 protein. A D gene is named only where the DNA matches it firmly. The size of a clone is reported for some rows only, either as once, few or many, or as a class for expanded clones.

len: 13; d_gene: TRBD2; j_gene: TRBJ2-1; v_gene: TRBV2; abundance: .; CDR3nt: TGTGCCAGGGGACTAGCGGGGAGGAATGAGCAGTTCTTC; CDR3aa: CARGLAGRNEQFF
len: 16; d_gene: .; j_gene: TRBJ2-1; v_gene: TRBV20-1; abundance: .; CDR3nt: TGCAGTGCTCCGGGTTCTCTCAGGAGCTCCTACAATGAGCAGTTCTTC; CDR3aa: CSAPGSLRSSYNEQFF
len: 16; d_gene: TRBD1; j_gene: TRBJ1-2; v_gene: TRBV7-9; abundance: once; CDR3nt: TGTGCCAGCAGCTTGGCGGGAAGCAGGGGGAACTATGGCTACACCTTC; CDR3aa: CASSLAGSRGNYGYTF
len: 16; d_gene: TRBD2; j_gene: TRBJ2-1; v_gene: TRBV9; abundance: few; CDR3nt: TGTGCCAGCAGCGTAGCCCTAGCGGGTTCCTACAATGAGCAGTTCTTC; CDR3aa: CASSVALAGSYNEQFF
len: 13; d_gene: .; j_gene: TRBJ1-5; v_gene: TRBV6-6; abundance: .; CDR3nt: TGTGCCAGCAGTATAAATAGCAATCAGCCCCAGCATTTT; CDR3aa: CASSINSNQPQHF
len: 14; d_gene: TRBD1; j_gene: TRBJ1-2; v_gene: TRBV11-2; abundance: .; CDR3nt: TGTGCCAGCACCACTCTCCAGGGGGCGAGTGGCTACACCTTC; CDR3aa: CASTTLQGASGYTF
len: 14; d_gene: TRBD1; j_gene: TRBJ2-3; v_gene: TRBV2; abundance: .; CDR3nt: TGTGCCAGCTGGTGGACAGGGGGAGCAGATACGCAGTATTTT; CDR3aa: CASWWTGGADTQYF
len: 15; d_gene: TRBD2; j_gene: TRBJ2-1; v_gene: TRBV7-9; abundance: .; CDR3nt: TGTGCCAGCAGTTATAGGGCGGGAGGTCTCCATGAGCAGTTCTTC; CDR3aa: CASSYRAGGLHEQFF
len: 17; d_gene: TRBD2; j_gene: TRBJ2-1; v_gene: TRBV9; abundance: few; CDR3nt: TGTGCCAGCAGCCTAGGACTAGCGGGAGTGGGGTACAATGAGCAGTTCTTC; CDR3aa: CASSLGLAGVGYNEQFF
len: 12; d_gene: .; j_gene: TRBJ1-2; v_gene: TRBV10-3; abundance: many; CDR3nt: TGTGCCATCAGGGGGCAGTCTCATGGCTACACCTTC; CDR3aa: CAIRGQSHGYTF
len: 15; d_gene: .; j_gene: TRBJ2-6; v_gene: TRBV2; abundance: .; CDR3nt: TGTGCCAGCAGTCCGGGGCTCTCTGGGGCCAACGTCCTGACTTTC; CDR3aa: CASSPGLSGANVLTF
len: 15; d_gene: .; j_gene: TRBJ1-5; v_gene: TRBV7-2; abundance: .; CDR3nt: TGTGCCAGCAGCTTAAGGGGGTATTCAGATCAGCCCCAGCATTTT; CDR3aa: CASSLRGYSDQPQHF
len: 15; d_gene: TRBD2; j_gene: TRBJ2-7; v_gene: TRBV20-1; abundance: .; CDR3nt: TGCAGTGCTAGCGGGTTAGCGGGTCCCACCTACGAGCAGTACTTC; CDR3aa: CSASGLAGPTYEQYF
len: 18; d_gene: TRBD2; j_gene: TRBJ2-3; v_gene: TRBV9; abundance: .; CDR3nt: TGTGCCAGCAGCGCAGTGCCTTTTTCGCGGGGGGATTCAGATACGCAGTATTTT; CDR3aa: CASSAVPFSRGDSDTQYF
len: 16; d_gene: .; j_gene: TRBJ1-2; v_gene: TRBV12-3/TRBV12-4; abundance: few; CDR3nt: TGTGCCAGCAGTTTCAGGAAAGCTCCCCCTAACTATGGCTACACCTTC; CDR3aa: CASSFRKAPPNYGYTF
len: 18; d_gene: .; j_gene: TRBJ1-4; v_gene: TRBV9; abundance: few; CDR3nt: TGTGCCAGCAGCGTAGGTGGAGGCAGGCCTGCGGATAATGAAAAACTGTTTTTT; CDR3aa: CASSVGGGRPADNEKLFF
len: 15; d_gene: TRBD2; j_gene: TRBJ2-1; v_gene: TRBV20-1; abundance: .; CDR3nt: TGCAGTGCTAGAGCGCCTAGCGGGGGGTACAATGAGCAGTTCTTC; CDR3aa: CSARAPSGGYNEQFF
len: 13; d_gene: .; j_gene: TRBJ1-2; v_gene: TRBV25-1; abundance: .; CDR3nt: TGTGCCAGCAGTGAGGATGCGTGGTATGGCTACACCTTC; CDR3aa: CASSEDAWYGYTF
len: 13; d_gene: .; j_gene: TRBJ2-7; v_gene: TRBV2; abundance: few; CDR3nt: TGTGCCAGCAGTGCGTACGGGGTCTACGAGCAGTACTTC; CDR3aa: CASSAYGVYEQYF
len: 16; d_gene: .; j_gene: TRBJ1-3; v_gene: TRBV5-1; abundance: .; CDR3nt: TGCGCCAGCAGCCCGGAAAACAGGGCTTTCGGAAACACCATATATTTT; CDR3aa: CASSPENRAFGNTIYF
len: 14; d_gene: .; j_gene: TRBJ1-5; v_gene: TRBV20-1; abundance: .; CDR3nt: TGCAGTGCTAGAATGGCCCCAGGGGCCCAGCCCCAGCATTTT; CDR3aa: CSARMAPGAQPQHF
len: 16; d_gene: TRBD1; j_gene: TRBJ2-5; v_gene: TRBV20-1; abundance: few; CDR3nt: TGCAGTGCTAGAGATACTGACAGGGTGTGGGAAGAGACCCAGTACTTC; CDR3aa: CSARDTDRVWEETQYF
len: 13; d_gene: .; j_gene: TRBJ1-4; v_gene: TRBV2; abundance: few; CDR3nt: TGTGCCAGCAGCGGGAGACCGAATGAAAAACTGTTTTTT; CDR3aa: CASSGRPNEKLFF
len: 16; d_gene: .; j_gene: TRBJ2-7; v_gene: TRBV27; abundance: .; CDR3nt: TGTGCCAGCAAACGGAACAGGGGAGGAAGCTCCTACGAGCAGTACTTC; CDR3aa: CASKRNRGGSSYEQYF